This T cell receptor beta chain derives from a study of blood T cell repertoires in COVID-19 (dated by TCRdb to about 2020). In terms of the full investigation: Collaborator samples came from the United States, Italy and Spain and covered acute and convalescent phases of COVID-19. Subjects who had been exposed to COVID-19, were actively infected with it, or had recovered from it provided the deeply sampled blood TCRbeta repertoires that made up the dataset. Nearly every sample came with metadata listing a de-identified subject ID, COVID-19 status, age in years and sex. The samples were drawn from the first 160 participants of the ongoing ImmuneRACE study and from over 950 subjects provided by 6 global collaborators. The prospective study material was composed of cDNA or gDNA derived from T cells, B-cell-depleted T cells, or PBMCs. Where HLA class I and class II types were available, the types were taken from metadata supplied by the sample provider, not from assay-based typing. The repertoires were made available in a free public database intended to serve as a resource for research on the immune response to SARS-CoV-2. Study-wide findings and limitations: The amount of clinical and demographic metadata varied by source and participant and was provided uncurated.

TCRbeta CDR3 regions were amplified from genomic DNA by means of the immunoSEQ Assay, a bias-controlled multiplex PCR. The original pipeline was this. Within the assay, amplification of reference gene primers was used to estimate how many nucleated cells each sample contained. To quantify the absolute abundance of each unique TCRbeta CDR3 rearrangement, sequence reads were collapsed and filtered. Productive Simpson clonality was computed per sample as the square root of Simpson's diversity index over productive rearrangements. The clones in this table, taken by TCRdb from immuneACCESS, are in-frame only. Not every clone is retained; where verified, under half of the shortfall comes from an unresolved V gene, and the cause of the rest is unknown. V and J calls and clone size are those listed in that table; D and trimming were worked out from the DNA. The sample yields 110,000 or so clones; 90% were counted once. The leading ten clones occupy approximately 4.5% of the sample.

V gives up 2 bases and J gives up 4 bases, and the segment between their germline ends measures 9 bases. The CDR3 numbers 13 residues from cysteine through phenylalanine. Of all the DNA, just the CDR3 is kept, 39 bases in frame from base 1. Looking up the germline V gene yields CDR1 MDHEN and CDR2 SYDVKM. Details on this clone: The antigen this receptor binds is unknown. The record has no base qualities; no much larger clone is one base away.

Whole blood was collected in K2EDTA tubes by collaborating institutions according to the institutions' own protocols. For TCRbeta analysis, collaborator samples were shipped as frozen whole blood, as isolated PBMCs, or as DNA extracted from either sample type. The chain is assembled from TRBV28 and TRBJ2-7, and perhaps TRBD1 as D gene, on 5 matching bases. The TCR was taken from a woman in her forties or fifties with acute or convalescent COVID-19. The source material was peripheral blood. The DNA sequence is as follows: TGTGCCAGCAGTTTAGACAGAAGGTACGAGCAGTACTTC. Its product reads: CASSLDRRYEQYF.